This TCR beta chain originates from a study of T cell responses to AZD1222 COVID-19 vaccine. Regarding the study as a whole: Donors were largely white British and mainly female; clonal diversity was possibly underestimated.

Note on this clone: The target antigen is unknown.

CDR3 size: 13 residues. Trimming cost V 8 bases and J 3 bases; bases outside gene matches: 6. Germline values: CDR1 MNHEY, CDR2 SVGAGI. Profiled with immunoSEQ multiplex PCR; TCRdb holds only in-frame clones, not every one. The sample lists about 64,000 clones; over 70% were seen once. This clonotype was obtained from an adult who received the AZD1222 COVID-19 vaccine. Sequenced here: peripheral blood, sampled 28 days after the second AZD1222 dose. The chain couples TRBV6-5 to TRBJ2-5, with 7 positions matching TRBD1. The CDR3 DNA sequence: TGTGCCAGCTCTATACAGGGGAAAGAGACCCAGTACTTC. Its protein product is CASSIQGKETQYF.